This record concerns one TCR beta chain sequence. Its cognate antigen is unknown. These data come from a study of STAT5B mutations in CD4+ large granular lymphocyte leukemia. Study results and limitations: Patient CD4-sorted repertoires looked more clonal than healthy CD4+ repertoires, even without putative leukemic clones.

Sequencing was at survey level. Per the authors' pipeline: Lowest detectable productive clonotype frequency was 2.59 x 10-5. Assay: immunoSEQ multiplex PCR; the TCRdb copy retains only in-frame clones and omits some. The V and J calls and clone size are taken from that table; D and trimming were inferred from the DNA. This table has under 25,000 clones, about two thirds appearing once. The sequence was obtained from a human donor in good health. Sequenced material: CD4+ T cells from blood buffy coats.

The CDR3 DNA reads as TGTGCCAGTAGTCCCCTAGCGGGGGGGCGGAATGAGCAGTTCTTC. It codes for CASSPLAGGRNEQFF. The chain is built from TRBV19 and TRBJ2-1; 12 nucleotides agree with TRBD2. The CDR3 runs to 15 residues. J lost 7 bases, V lost 5 bases, and 6 bases had no gene match. Germline V gene data show CDR1 as LNHDA and CDR2 as SQIVND (reference sequence).